This passage covers 9 T cell receptor beta chains from one sample sequenced in a study of cytotoxic CD8 clonotypes in ibrutinib-treated CLL. Clones were sequenced by immunoSEQ multiplex PCR, and TCRdb holds only the in-frame ones, with some missing. Of 130,000 or so clones in the sample, approximately 80% are singletons; the top ten hold approximately 3.5%. The starting material was PBMCs, obtained after 24 months of ibrutinib treatment. The receptor set was obtained from a human donor with chronic lymphocytic leukemia.

The chain is built from TRBV5-5 and TRBJ1-2; maybe TRBD1 (5 bases). Germline CDR1 and CDR2: SGHKS and YYEKEE (reference sequence). The CDR3 is made up of 16 amino acids. Trimming shortened V by 1 base and J by 8 bases, and 21 bases separated the two germline ends. CDR3 in amino acids: CASSLSPTDSQVGYTF. Here the CDR3 DNA reads TGTGCCAGCAGCTTGTCACCGACCGACAGCCAAGTAGGCTACACCTTC.

Here the CDR3 DNA reads TGTGCCAGCAGTGAAACGACTAGAGGGGTTCCCGGGGAGCTGTTTTTT. Translation gives CASSETTRGVPGELFF. The chain links TRBV6-1 to TRBJ2-2; TRBD2 might be the D (6 bases). Germline CDR1 is MNHNS and CDR2 is SASEGT. The CDR3 is 16 residues long. V lost 2 bases and J 6 bases, leaving 16 bases between the germline ends.

The rearrangement uses TRBV7-9 and TRBJ1-1; 7 bases line up with TRBD1. The CDR3 is 15 residues long. J gave up 0 bases and V 5 bases, and 6 bases lay outside the gene matches. Looked up from germline, CDR1 is SEHNR and CDR2 is FQNEAQ (reference sequence). The CDR3 region has the DNA TGTGCCAGCAGCCCCAGGGGGGGTATGAACACTGAAGCTTTCTTT. Amino acid sequence: CASSPRGGMNTEAFF.

The genes are TRBV28 and TRBJ1-1; maybe TRBD1 (5 bases). Trimming stripped 6 bases from V and 1 base from J, with 12 bases between. Germline V gene sequence: CDR1 MDHEN, CDR2 SYDVKM. The CDR3 totals 14 residues. The CDR3 loop is CASRSRRGNTEAFF. Here the CDR3 DNA reads TGTGCCAGCAGATCCCGGAGGGGGAACACTGAAGCTTTCTTT.

The chain couples TRBV30 to TRBJ2-7, with 8 bases fitting TRBD1. The length of the CDR3 is 13 residues. Per the germline V gene, CDR1 is GTSNPN and CDR2 is SVGIG (reference sequence). The junction had 1 base not matched to a gene; V was cut back by 0 bases and J by 3 bases. This chain's CDR3 is CAWSVTGGYEQYF. The CDR3 nucleotides read TGTGCCTGGAGTGTAACAGGGGGCTACGAGCAGTACTTC.

The chain employs TRBV5-6 and TRBJ2-5; 9 positions match TRBD2. CDR1 is SGHDT, CDR2 YYEEEE, per germline. Trimming removed 2 bases from V and 4 bases from J; junction bases left unmatched: 6. This CDR3 is built from 15 residues. For the CDR3, the DNA is TGTGCCAGCAGCTTTTCACTGCGGGGGGGAGAGACCCAGTACTTC. It specifies CASSFSLRGGETQYF.

The CDR3, as DNA: TGTGCCAGCAGCTTAAGGACTAGCGGTGGGCGGCAGTACTTC. Residues: CASSLRTSGGRQYF. The chain links TRBV7-2 to TRBJ2-7; 10 nucleotides align to TRBD2. CDR1 is SGHTA, CDR2 FQGNSA, per germline. Germline trimming cut 2 bases from V and 9 bases from J; bases unmatched to any gene: 7. The CDR3 is 14 amino acids.

The CDR3 DNA reads TGCGCCAGCAGCCAAGATCTAGGGGCAAGCACAGATACGCAGTATTTT. It codes for CASSQDLGASTDTQYF. V gene TRBV4-3 combines with J gene TRBJ2-3; tentatively, D is TRBD1 (5 bases). The CDR3 runs 16 residues. Germline V gene data show CDR1 as LGHNA and CDR2 as YSLEER. Deletions cut 0 bases from V and 0 bases from J, with 10 bases between.

This rearrangement joins TRBV5-4 to TRBJ2-7; TRBD1 agrees at 7 bases. From germline, CDR1 is SGHNT and CDR2 YYREEE (reference sequence). CDR3 length equals 15 residues. Trimming took 0 bases from V and 0 from J; bases not matched to a gene: 3. CDR3 in amino acids: CASSLEGASSYEQYF. The CDR3 DNA is TGTGCCAGCAGCTTGGAGGGGGCTAGCTCCTACGAGCAGTACTTC.